This record concerns one TCR beta chain sequence. The data were produced by immunoSEQ multiplex PCR, yet TCRdb's version contains in-frame clones alone and is incomplete. The sample carries some 160,000 clones, 70% to 80% recorded once. The data are from a study of blood T cell repertoires in COVID-19. This clonotype originated in an older woman in a cohort exposed to, infected with or recovered from COVID-19 (not recorded which). The specimen was PBMCs or T cells enriched from blood (not recorded which).

The CDR3 region is CASSPGGPTRIPSYEQYF. In DNA, the CDR3 is TGTGCCAGCAGCCCAGGGGGGCCAACTCGAATTCCATCCTACGAGCAGTACTTC. The rearrangement links TRBV7-9 to TRBJ2-7, with D tentatively TRBD1 (7 bases). Trimming cost V 5 bases and J 1 base, with 24 bases left between them. There are 18 residues in the CDR3. Germline CDR1 reads SEHNR; CDR2 reads FQNEAQ (reference sequence).